This T cell receptor beta chain was identified in a study of identical twins. A few counts support this clonotype. Its antigen remains unidentified. The study's findings and limits: Among monozygotic twins, out-of-frame TCR alpha sharing exceeded what models predicted. A partial confounding effect on zero-insertion analyses could come from invariant MAIT and iNKT cells.

Template switching added a universal primer binding site, and final cDNA carried unique molecular identifiers. TCRdb used MiXCR to reprocess the 5' RACE reads, holding one entry per CDR3 protein. The sample contains approximately 890,000 distinct CDR3 sequences, approximately 13% of which appear only once. The germline CDR1 and CDR2 sequences are LGHNT and FRNRAP. V dropped 2 bases and J dropped 0 bases, with 20 bases sitting between them. The CDR3 sequence is 19 residues long. This sample also belongs to another study, concerning yellow fever vaccine responses in identical twins. This second study notes: The authors reported partly convergent, partly personalized vaccine responses in identical twins.

This rearrangement joins TRBV12-5 to TRBJ2-1, with D tentatively TRBD2 (7 bases). The sample consisted of PBMCs. The TCR comes from a woman between 18 and 29 years old in good health. The CDR3 nucleotides read TGTGCTAGTGGTTTGAATAGCGGGTTTGGGACAAGCTCCTACAATGAGCAGTTCTTC. Amino acid sequence: CASGLNSGFGTSSYNEQFF.